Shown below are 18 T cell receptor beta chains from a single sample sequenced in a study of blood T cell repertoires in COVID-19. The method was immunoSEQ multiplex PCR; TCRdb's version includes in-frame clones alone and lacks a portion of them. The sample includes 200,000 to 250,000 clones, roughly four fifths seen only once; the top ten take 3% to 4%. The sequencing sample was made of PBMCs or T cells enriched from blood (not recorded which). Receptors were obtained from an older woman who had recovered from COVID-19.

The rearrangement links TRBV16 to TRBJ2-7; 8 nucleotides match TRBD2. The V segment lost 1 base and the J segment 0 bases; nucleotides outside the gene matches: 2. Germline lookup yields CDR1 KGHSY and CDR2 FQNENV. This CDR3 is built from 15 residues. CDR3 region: CASSQFSGTSYEQYF. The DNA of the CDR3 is TGTGCCAGCAGCCAATTTAGCGGGACCTCCTACGAGCAGTACTTC. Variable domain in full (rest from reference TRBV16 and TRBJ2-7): GEEVAQTPKHLVRGEGQKAKLYCAPIKGHSYVFWYQQVLKNEFKFLISFQNENVFDETGMPKERFSAKCLPNSPCSLEIQATKLEDSAVYFCASSQFSGTSYEQYFGPGTRLTVT.

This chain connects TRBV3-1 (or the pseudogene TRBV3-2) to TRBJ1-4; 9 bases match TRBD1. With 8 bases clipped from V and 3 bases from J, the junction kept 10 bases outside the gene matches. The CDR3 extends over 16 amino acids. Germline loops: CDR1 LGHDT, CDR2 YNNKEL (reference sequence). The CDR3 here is CASRNRGRGSNEKLFF. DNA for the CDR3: TGTGCCAGCCGCAACAGGGGGCGCGGGTCTAATGAAAAACTGTTTTTT.

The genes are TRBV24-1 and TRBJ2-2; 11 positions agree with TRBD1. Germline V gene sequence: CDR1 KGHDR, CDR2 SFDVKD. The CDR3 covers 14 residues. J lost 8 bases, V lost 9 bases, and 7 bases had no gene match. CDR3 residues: CATAGTGGLGELFF. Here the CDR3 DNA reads TGTGCCACCGCTGGGACAGGGGGTCTGGGGGAGCTGTTTTTT.

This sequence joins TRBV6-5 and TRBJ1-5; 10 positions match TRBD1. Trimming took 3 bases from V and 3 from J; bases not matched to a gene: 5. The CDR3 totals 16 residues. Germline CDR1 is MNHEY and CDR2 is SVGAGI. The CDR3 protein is CASSYPGQGINQPQHF. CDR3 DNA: TGTGCCAGCAGTTATCCGGGACAGGGGATCAATCAGCCCCAGCATTTT.

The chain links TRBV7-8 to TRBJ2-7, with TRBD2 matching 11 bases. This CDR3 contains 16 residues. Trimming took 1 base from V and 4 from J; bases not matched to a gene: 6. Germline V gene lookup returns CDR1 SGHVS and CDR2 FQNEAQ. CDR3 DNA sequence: TGTGCCAGCAGCTTAGGGAGACTAGCGGGGCTATACGAGCAGTACTTC. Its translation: CASSLGRLAGLYEQYF.

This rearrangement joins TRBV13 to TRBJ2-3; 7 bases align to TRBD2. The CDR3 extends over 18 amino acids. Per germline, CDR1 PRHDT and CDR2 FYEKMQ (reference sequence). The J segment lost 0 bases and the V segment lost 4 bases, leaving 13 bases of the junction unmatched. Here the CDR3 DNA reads TGTGCCAGCAGCTCATCACCCGCCCTAGCGGATAGCACAGATACGCAGTATTTT. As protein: CASSSSPALADSTDTQYF.

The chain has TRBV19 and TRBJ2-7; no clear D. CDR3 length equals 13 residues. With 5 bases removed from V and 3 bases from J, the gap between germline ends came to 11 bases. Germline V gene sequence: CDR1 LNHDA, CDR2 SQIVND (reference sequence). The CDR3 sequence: CASSRSKYYEQYF. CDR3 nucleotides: TGTGCCAGTAGTCGCAGTAAATACTACGAGCAGTACTTC.

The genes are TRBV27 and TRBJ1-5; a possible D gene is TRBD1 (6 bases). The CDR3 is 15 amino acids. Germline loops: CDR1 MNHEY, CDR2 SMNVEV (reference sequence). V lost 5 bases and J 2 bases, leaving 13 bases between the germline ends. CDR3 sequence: CASSPTWTGNQPQHF. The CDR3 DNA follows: TGTGCCAGCAGTCCTACCTGGACAGGCAATCAGCCCCAGCATTTT.

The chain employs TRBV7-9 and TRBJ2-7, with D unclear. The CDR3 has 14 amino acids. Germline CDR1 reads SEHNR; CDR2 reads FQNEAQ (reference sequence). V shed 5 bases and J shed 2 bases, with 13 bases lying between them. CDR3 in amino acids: CASSDISRTYEQYF. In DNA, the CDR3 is TGTGCCAGCAGCGATATTTCCAGGACCTACGAGCAGTACTTC.

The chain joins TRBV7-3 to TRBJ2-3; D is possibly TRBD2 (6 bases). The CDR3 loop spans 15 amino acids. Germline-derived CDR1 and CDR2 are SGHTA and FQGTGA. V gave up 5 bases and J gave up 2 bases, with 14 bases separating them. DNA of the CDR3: TGTGCCAGCAGCCCCTGGGGCGGGACCACAGATACGCAGTATTTT. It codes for CASSPWGGTTDTQYF.

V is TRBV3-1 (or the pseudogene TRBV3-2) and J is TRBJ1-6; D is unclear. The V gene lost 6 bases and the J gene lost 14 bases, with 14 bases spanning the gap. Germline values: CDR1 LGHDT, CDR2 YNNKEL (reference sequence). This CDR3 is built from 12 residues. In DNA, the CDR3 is TGTGCCAGCAGTCTTACTAGTCGGGCCCTCCACTTT. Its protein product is CASSLTSRALHF.

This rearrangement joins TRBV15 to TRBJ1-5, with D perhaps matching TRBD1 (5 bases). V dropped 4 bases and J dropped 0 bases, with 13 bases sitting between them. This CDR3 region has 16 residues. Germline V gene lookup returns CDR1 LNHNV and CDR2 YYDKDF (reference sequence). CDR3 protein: CATSMKGPFSNQPQHF. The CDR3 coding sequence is TGTGCCACCAGCATGAAGGGGCCCTTTAGCAATCAGCCCCAGCATTTT.

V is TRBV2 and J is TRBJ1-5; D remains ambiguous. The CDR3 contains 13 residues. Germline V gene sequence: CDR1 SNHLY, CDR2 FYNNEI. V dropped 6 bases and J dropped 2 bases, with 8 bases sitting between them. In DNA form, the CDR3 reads TGTGCCAGCAGCGCGGATGGCAATCAGCCCCAGCATTTT. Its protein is CASSADGNQPQHF. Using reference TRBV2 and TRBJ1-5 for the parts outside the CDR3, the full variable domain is EPEVTQTPSHQVTQMGQEVILRCVPISNHLYFYWYRQILGQKVEFLVSFYNNEISEKSEIFDDQFSVERPDGSNFTLKIRSTKLEDSAMYFCASSADGNQPQHFGDGTRLSIL.

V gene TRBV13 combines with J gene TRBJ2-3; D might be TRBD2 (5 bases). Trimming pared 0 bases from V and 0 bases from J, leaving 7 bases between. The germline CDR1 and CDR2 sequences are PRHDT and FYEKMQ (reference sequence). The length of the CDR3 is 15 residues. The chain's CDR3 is CASSLGGVSTDTQYF. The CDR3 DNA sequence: TGTGCCAGCAGCTTAGGCGGGGTGAGCACAGATACGCAGTATTTT.

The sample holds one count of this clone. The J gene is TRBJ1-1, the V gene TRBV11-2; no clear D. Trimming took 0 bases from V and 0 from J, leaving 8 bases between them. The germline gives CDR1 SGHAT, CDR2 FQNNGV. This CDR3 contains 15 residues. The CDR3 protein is CASSLEGGMNTEAFF. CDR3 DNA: TGTGCCAGCAGCTTAGAGGGAGGGATGAACACTGAAGCTTTCTTT.

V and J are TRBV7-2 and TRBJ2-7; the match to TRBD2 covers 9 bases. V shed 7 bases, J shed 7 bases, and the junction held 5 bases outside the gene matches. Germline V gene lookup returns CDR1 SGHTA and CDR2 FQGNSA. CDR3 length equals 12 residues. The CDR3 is CASTQLAGEQYF. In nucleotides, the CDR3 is TGTGCCAGCACCCAACTAGCGGGTGAGCAGTACTTC. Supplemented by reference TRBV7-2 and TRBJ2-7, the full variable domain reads GAGVSQSPSNKVTEKGKDVELRCDPISGHTALYWYRQSLGQGLEFLIYFQGNSAPDKSGLPSDRFSAERTGGSVSTLTIQRTQQEDSAVYLCASTQLAGEQYFGPGTRLTVT.

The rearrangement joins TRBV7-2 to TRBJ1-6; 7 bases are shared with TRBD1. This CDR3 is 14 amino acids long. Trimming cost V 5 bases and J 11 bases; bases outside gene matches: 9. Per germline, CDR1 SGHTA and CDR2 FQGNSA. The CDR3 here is CASSRDSSSPPLHF. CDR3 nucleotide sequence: TGTGCCAGCAGCCGGGACAGTAGTAGCCCACCCCTCCACTTT. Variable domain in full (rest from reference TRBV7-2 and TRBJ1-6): GAGVSQSPSNKVTEKGKDVELRCDPISGHTALYWYRQSLGQGLEFLIYFQGNSAPDKSGLPSDRFSAERTGGSVSTLTIQRTQQEDSAVYLCASSRDSSSPPLHFGNGTRLTVT.

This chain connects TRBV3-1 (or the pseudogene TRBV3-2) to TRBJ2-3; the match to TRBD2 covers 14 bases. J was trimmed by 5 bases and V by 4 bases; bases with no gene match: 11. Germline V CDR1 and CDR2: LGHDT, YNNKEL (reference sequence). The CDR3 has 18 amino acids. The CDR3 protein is CASSLRTSGGFPLDTQYF. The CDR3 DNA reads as TGTGCCAGCAGCCTTCGGACTAGCGGGGGGTTCCCCTTAGATACGCAGTATTTT.